The 3 T cell receptor beta chains below come from one sample, sequenced in a study of a mutant IDH1 vaccine in newly diagnosed glioma. The sample's time point: baseline, week 1 (first vaccination visit). Treatment here: pre-vaccination baseline after standard-of-care therapy. Only in-frame clones appear in the TCRdb table, and some are missing; sequencing was by immunoSEQ multiplex PCR. The sample consists of about 50,000 clones, 70% to 90% of them appearing once. The sample was PBMCs, taken from a glioma patient treated with radiotherapy, temozolomide or both. Receptors were obtained from a middle-aged man with glioma.

This rearrangement joins TRBV7-9 to TRBJ1-4, with D unclear. This CDR3 comprises 15 residues. Germline V lookup: CDR1 SEHNR, CDR2 FQNEAQ (reference sequence). V lost 2 bases to trimming and J lost 0 bases, with 7 bases between them. CDR3 sequence reads: CASSLRAPTNEKLFF. The CDR3 DNA reads TGTGCCAGCAGCTTACGGGCCCCAACTAATGAAAAACTGTTTTTT.

The V call is TRBV4-1, the J call TRBJ2-5; 9 bases are a match to TRBD2. Germline V CDR1 and CDR2: MGHRA, YSYEKL. The V and J ends lost 2 bases and 1 base, in that order; junction bases with no gene match: 11. This CDR3 has 18 residues. This CDR3 is CASSQTRGSGSAQETQYF. The CDR3 DNA reads TGCGCCAGCAGCCAAACCCGGGGTAGCGGGAGCGCCCAAGAGACCCAGTACTTC.

In its sample, this clone was seen once. The genes are TRBV7-3 and TRBJ2-7, with D maybe TRBD1 (5 bases). Trimming stripped 5 bases from V and 1 base from J, with 9 bases between. The CDR3 has 13 amino acids. The germline V gene has CDR1 SGHTA and CDR2 FQGTGA. In nucleotides, the CDR3 is TGTGCCAGCAGCCCCGACAGTTCCTACGAGCAGTACTTC. This gives the protein CASSPDSSYEQYF.